These 8 T cell receptor beta chains originate from one sample sequenced in a study of cytomegalovirus exposure and HLA in healthy donors. 13 Jbeta primers and 60 Vbeta primers were used for the PCR. Profiled with immunoSEQ multiplex PCR; TCRdb holds only in-frame clones, not every one. Of about 140,000 clones in the sample, more than 60% were seen once. The sequencing sample was made of PBMCs. These receptors were obtained from a woman between 55 and 75 years old in good health and CMV-seronegative.

A few counts support this clone. This chain joins TRBV7-8 and TRBJ1-2; TRBD1 agrees at 8 bases. This CDR3 is built from 15 residues. V shed 1 base and J 5 bases; nucleotides not matched to a gene: 6. CDR1 and CDR2 (germline): SGHVS, FQNEAQ. Here the CDR3 DNA reads TGTGCCAGCAGCTTAGGCCCCGACAGGGGATATGGCTACACCTTC. Its protein is CASSLGPDRGYGYTF.

The chain carries TRBV28 and TRBJ1-1; TRBD1 matches at 9 bases. CDR3 length equals 15 residues. Trimming cost V 3 bases and J 5 bases; bases outside gene matches: 7. From germline, CDR1 is MDHEN and CDR2 SYDVKM. As DNA, the CDR3 is TGTGCCAGCAGTTTGGAGGGACAGGGATGGACTGAAGCTTTCTTT. Protein sequence: CASSLEGQGWTEAFF.

This clone was detected only a few times. The V gene is TRBV5-1, the J gene TRBJ2-5, with 15 bases fitting TRBD2. The V segment lost 0 bases and the J segment 3 bases; nucleotides outside the gene matches: 3. Germline V gene sequence: CDR1 SGHRS, CDR2 YFSETQ. The CDR3 runs to 17 residues. Here the CDR3 DNA reads TGCGCCAGCAGCTTGGGGACTAGCGGGAGGGCCGAAGAGACCCAGTACTTC. Translated: CASSLGTSGRAEETQYF. Full variable domain (outside the CDR3, taken from reference TRBV5-1 and TRBJ2-5): KAGVTQTPRYLIKTRGQQVTLSCSPISGHRSVSWYQQTPGQGLQFLFEYFSETQRNKGNFPGRFSGRQFSNSRSEMNVSTLELGDSALYLCASSLGTSGRAEETQYFGPGTRLLVL.

The chain couples TRBV18 to TRBJ1-1; TRBD1 matches at 11 bases. The CDR3 loop spans 15 amino acids. Germline V gives CDR1 KGHSH, CDR2 LQKENI. V lost 3 bases to trimming and J lost 0 bases; unmatched junction nucleotides: 0. For the CDR3, the DNA is TGTGCCAGCTCACCGGGACAGGGGGTGAACACTGAAGCTTTCTTT. This encodes CASSPGQGVNTEAFF.

V is TRBV18 and J is TRBJ2-7, with a weak D call TRBD1 (6 bases). This CDR3 has 16 amino acids. Trimming removed 4 bases at V and 0 bases at J, with 16 bases between. From germline, CDR1 is KGHSH and CDR2 LQKENI. As DNA, the CDR3 is TGTGCCAGCTCACATGCGAGGGACACCGTCTCCTACGAGCAGTACTTC. Translating gives CASSHARDTVSYEQYF.

With respect to this clone: Other DNA sequences of this sample code for an identical CDR3. The chain has TRBV28 and TRBJ1-1; perhaps TRBD1 as D (6 bases). The CDR3 is 15 residues long. Germline V gives CDR1 MDHEN, CDR2 SYDVKM. Trimming stripped 5 bases from V and 4 bases from J, with 17 bases between. The CDR3 loop is CASSLGGARGTEAFF. CDR3 nucleotide sequence: TGTGCCAGCAGTCTCGGGGGGGCCCGGGGCACTGAAGCTTTCTTT.

This clone showed up just a few times. The chain carries TRBV7-9 and TRBJ2-1, with D perhaps TRBD1 (6 bases). The ends were cut back, 1 base at V and 6 bases at J, with 10 bases in the middle. In germline, CDR1 is SEHNR, CDR2 FQNEAQ (reference sequence). This CDR3 has 14 amino acids. CDR3 DNA: TGTGCCAGCAGCTTAGGGACAGTGACCAATGAGCAGTTCTTC. Amino acid sequence: CASSLGTVTNEQFF. Based on the CDR3 plus reference TRBV7-9 and TRBJ2-1, the full variable domain is DTGVSQNPRHKITKRGQNVTFRCDPISEHNRLYWYRQTLGQGPEFLTYFQNEAQLEKSRLLSDRFSAERPKGSFSTLEIQRTEQGDSAMYLCASSLGTVTNEQFFGPGTRLTVL.

V and J are TRBV15 and TRBJ1-3; the D gene is possibly TRBD1 (5 bases). The CDR3 has 17 residues. V was trimmed by 0 bases and J by 4 bases, leaving 16 bases between them. Germline V lookup: CDR1 LNHNV, CDR2 YYDKDF (reference sequence). CDR3 region: CATSRDLLLAGGNTIYF. Here the CDR3 DNA reads TGTGCCACCAGCAGAGACCTTTTGTTGGCAGGGGGAAACACCATATATTTT.